This T cell receptor beta chain was recorded in a study of CD8 T cells in Susac syndrome. After extraction with the RNeasy kit, roughly 0.5 to 1 ug of the RNA was reverse transcribed using random hexamers. A single record per CDR3 protein comes from TCRdb applying MiXCR to the immunoSEQ multiplex PCR reads. The table shows a few hundred thousand distinct CDR3 sequences, with approximately 95% occurring only once. Germline V CDR1 and CDR2: SGHRS, YFSETQ. The CDR3 loop spans 15 amino acids. The J segment lost 8 bases and the V segment lost 5 bases, leaving 7 bases of the junction unmatched. Sequenced input: CD4+ T cells from PBMCs. The clonotype was recovered from a human donor with multiple sclerosis. The chain couples TRBV5-1 to TRBJ2-1, with 13 bases identical to TRBD2. CDR3 in DNA: TGCGCCAGCAGGGCCGGACTAGCGGGAGAGGATGAGCAGTTCTTC. Its protein is CASRAGLAGEDEQFF.